This paragraph reports one T cell receptor beta chain. Its antigen remains unidentified. Amplification of TCR beta CDR3 regions was performed using RNA transcripts as template. Carried out on the TCR CDR3, a first-round RT-PCR used the HTBI primer set. TCRdb reprocessed the multiplex PCR reads via MiXCR and lists one record per CDR3 protein. This table has about 640,000 distinct CDR3 sequences, roughly 14% appearing once. These data originate in a study of T cells in Graves' hyperthyroidism and ophthalmopathy. This CDR3 is 17 amino acids long. Unmatched junction bases numbered 5, after V lost 1 base and J lost 0 bases. Germline V gene lookup returns CDR1 LGHNA and CDR2 YSLEER. Study-level results: Blood held most thyroid clonotypes expanded above 0.001 frequency.

For ophthalmopathy patients, the Clinical Activity Score was at least 3 and the NOSPECS grade at least 4; duration was under 3 months. Orbital computed tomography and thyroid ultrasound, together with serum TRAb and thyroxine and clinical symptoms, were used for diagnoses. The receptor was isolated from a woman aged 45 to 65 with Graves' ophthalmopathy. V is TRBV4-3 and J is TRBJ2-5; 10 positions match TRBD2. Sequenced: blood. Here the CDR3 DNA reads TGCGCCAGCAGCCAAGGCGGAGCGGGAGGGTACCAAGAGACCCAGTACTTC. It is translated as CASSQGGAGGYQETQYF.